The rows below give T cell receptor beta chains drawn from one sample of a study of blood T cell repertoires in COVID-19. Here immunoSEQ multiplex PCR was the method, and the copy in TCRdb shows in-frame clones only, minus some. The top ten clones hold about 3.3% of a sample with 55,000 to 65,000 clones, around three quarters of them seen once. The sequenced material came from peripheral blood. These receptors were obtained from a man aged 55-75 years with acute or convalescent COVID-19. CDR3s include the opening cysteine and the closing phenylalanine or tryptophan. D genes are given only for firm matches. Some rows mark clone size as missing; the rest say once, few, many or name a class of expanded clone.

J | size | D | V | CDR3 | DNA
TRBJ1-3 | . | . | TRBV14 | CASSLSGGGGSGNTIYF | TGTGCCAGCAGCCTCAGTGGGGGGGGTGGATCTGGGAACACCATATATTTT
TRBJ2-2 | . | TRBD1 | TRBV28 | CASSSQGSVTNFNTGELFF | TGTGCCAGCAGTTCACAGGGGTCCGTAACGAATTTCAACACCGGGGAGCTGTTTTTT
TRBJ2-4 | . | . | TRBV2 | CANKYDFSKNIQYF | TGTGCCAACAAATACGACTTCTCCAAAAACATTCAGTACTTC
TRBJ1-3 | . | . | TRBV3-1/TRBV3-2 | CASSQEGNTIYF | TGTGCCAGCAGCCAAGAGGGCAACACCATATATTTT
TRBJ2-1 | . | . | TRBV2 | CASSEWRSSYNEQFF | TGTGCCAGCAGTGAATGGAGGAGCTCCTACAATGAGCAGTTCTTC
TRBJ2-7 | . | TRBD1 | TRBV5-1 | CASRAGGSAYEQYF | TGCGCCAGCAGGGCAGGGGGATCTGCTTACGAGCAGTACTTC
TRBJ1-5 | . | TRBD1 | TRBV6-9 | CASRYDRVPLYSNQPQHF | TGTGCCAGCAGGTACGACAGGGTCCCTCTTTATAGCAATCAGCCCCAGCATTTT
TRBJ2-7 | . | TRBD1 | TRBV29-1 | CSGRDRVSYEQYF | TGCAGCGGACGGGACAGGGTATCCTACGAGCAGTACTTC
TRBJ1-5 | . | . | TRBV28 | CASSSRPDQPQHF | TGTGCCAGCAGTTCTAGACCCGACCAGCCCCAGCATTTT
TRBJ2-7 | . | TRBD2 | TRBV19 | CASSARPSGSVHEQYF | TGTGCCAGTAGTGCCCGACCTAGCGGGAGCGTCCACGAGCAGTACTTC
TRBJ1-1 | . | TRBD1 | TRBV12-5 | CASGSNNLIRGETEAFF | TGTGCTAGTGGTTCGAATAACCTGATCAGGGGGGAAACTGAAGCTTTCTTT
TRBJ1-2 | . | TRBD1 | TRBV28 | CASRTGQNYGYTF | TGTGCCAGCAGAACGGGACAGAACTATGGCTACACCTTC
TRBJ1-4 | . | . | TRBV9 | CASSVGGTGAEKLFF | TGTGCCAGCAGCGTAGGAGGGACTGGCGCTGAAAAACTGTTTTTT
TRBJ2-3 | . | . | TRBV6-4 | CASSISDTDTQYF | TGTGCCAGCAGTATTAGCGACACAGATACGCAGTATTTT
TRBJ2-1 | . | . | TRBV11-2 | CASSSTPDMNYNEQFF | TGTGCCAGCAGCTCCACCCCTGACATGAACTACAATGAGCAGTTCTTC
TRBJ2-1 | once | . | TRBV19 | CASSRRLTSLAHNEQFF | TGTGCCAGTAGTAGGCGACTGACTTCCTTAGCTCACAATGAGCAGTTCTTC
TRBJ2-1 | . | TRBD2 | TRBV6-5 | CASSMSTSGRDEQFF | TGTGCCAGCAGTATGTCGACTAGCGGGAGAGATGAGCAGTTCTTC
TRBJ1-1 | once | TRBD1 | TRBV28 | CASSSMTGTRTEAFF | TGTGCCAGCAGTTCTATGACAGGGACGAGGACTGAAGCTTTCTTT
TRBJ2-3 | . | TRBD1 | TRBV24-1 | CATSDRQGDPDTQYF | TGTGCCACCAGTGATCGACAGGGGGACCCAGATACGCAGTATTTT
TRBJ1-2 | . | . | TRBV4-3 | CASSQVSNYGYTF | TGCGCCAGCAGCCAAGTCAGTAACTATGGCTACACCTTC
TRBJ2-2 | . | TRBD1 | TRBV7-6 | CASSFVTGGRSTGELFF | TGTGCCAGCAGCTTCGTGACAGGGGGTAGGAGCACCGGGGAGCTGTTTTTT
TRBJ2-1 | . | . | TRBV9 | CASSEGGTSAYNEQFF | TGTGCCAGCAGCGAGGGGGGAACTAGCGCTTACAATGAGCAGTTCTTC
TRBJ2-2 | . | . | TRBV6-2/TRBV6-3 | CASSYWPGELFF | TGTGCCAGCAGTTACTGGCCGGGGGAGCTGTTTTTT
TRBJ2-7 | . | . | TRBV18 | CASSPRDLGEQYF | TGTGCCAGCTCACCACGAGACCTCGGGGAGCAGTACTTC
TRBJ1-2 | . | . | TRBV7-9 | CASTHGGDGYTF | TGTGCCAGCACTCACGGGGGGGACGGCTACACCTTC
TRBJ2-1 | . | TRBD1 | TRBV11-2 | CASSQDRGLYNEQFF | TGTGCCAGCAGCCAGGACAGGGGGCTATACAATGAGCAGTTCTTC
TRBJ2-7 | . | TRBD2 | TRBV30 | CAWRTSGSYEQYF | TGTGCCTGGAGGACTAGCGGGAGCTACGAGCAGTACTTC
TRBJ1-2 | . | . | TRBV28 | CASWGGLYGYTF | TGTGCCAGCTGGGGGGGCCTCTATGGCTACACCTTC
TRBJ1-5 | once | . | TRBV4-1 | CASSQDMEGAKPQHF | TGCGCCAGCAGCCAAGATATGGAAGGGGCGAAGCCCCAGCATTTT
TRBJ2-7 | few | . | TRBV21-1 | CASSKSERITYEQYF | TGTGCCAGCAGCAAATCTGAGCGGATTACCTACGAGCAGTACTTC
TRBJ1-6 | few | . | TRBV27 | CASSSQGNSPLHF | TGTGCCAGCAGTAGTCAGGGTAATTCACCCCTCCACTTT
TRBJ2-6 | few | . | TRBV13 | CASSSRAGANVLTF | TGTGCCAGCAGCTCCCGAGCTGGGGCCAACGTCCTGACTTTC
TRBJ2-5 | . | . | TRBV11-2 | CASSTSYTPGQETQYF | TGTGCCAGCAGCACCTCATATACCCCCGGGCAAGAGACCCAGTACTTC
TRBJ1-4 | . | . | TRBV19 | CASSTSPATNEKLFF | TGTGCCAGTAGTACCTCTCCAGCAACTAATGAAAAACTGTTTTTT
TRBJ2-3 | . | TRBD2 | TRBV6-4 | CASSEILAATQYF | TGTGCCAGCAGCGAAATCCTAGCGGCTACGCAGTATTTT
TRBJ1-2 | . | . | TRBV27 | CASSLFPPETGEYGYTF | TGTGCCAGCAGTTTATTCCCCCCCGAGACAGGAGAGTATGGCTACACCTTC
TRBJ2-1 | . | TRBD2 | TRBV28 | CASSLVTSGVYNEQFF | TGTGCCAGCAGTTTAGTTACTAGCGGTGTCTACAATGAGCAGTTCTTC
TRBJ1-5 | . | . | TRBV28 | CASSAGTNSNQPQHF | TGTGCCAGCAGTGCCGGGACAAATAGCAATCAGCCCCAGCATTTT
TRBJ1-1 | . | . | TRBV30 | CAWGPGNTEAFF | TGTGCCTGGGGCCCGGGGAACACTGAAGCTTTCTTT
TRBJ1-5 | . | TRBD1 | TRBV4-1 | CASSPMGTAYDQPQHF | TGCGCCAGCAGCCCAATGGGGACAGCCTACGATCAGCCCCAGCATTTT
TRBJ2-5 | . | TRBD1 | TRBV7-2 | CASTQGVQETQYF | TGTGCCAGCACACAGGGGGTCCAAGAGACCCAGTACTTC
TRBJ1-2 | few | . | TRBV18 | CASSPPQSSGGYTF | TGTGCCAGCTCACCACCGCAGAGCTCGGGGGGCTACACCTTC
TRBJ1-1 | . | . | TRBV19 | CATKGDLTGLNTEAFF | TGTGCCACAAAAGGGGACCTGACAGGCCTGAACACTGAAGCTTTCTTT
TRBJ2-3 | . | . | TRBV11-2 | CASSLEMGAGTDTQYF | TGTGCCAGCAGCCTGGAGATGGGGGCGGGCACAGATACGCAGTATTTT